Each of the 5 T cell receptor beta chains below was sequenced from the same sample in a study of blood T cells in healthy people across ages. Combining a sample-barcoded 5' primer with a J-beta primer mix, a second PCR ran for roughly 7 to 11 cycles. TCRdb recomputed calls from the 5' RACE reads with MiXCR, one row per CDR3 protein. The table records 800,000 or so distinct CDR3 sequences, approximately 65% of them present only once. The sequenced sample consisted of blood. Receptors were obtained from a man aged 30 to 45 in good health.

V gene TRBV11-2 combines with J gene TRBJ1-1; D may be TRBD1 (5 bases). Trimming cost V 5 bases and J 2 bases, with 18 bases left between them. Germline CDR1 is SGHAT and CDR2 is FQNNGV. The CDR3 totals 16 residues. CDR3 region: CASSPRRGPGNTEAFF. CDR3 nucleotides: TGTGCCAGCAGCCCCCGACGGGGACCCGGAAACACTGAAGCTTTCTTT.

The CDR3 spells CASSFEWDGIQYF. CDR3 DNA: TGTGCCAGCAGCTTTGAATGGGATGGCATTCAGTACTTC. The V gene is TRBV7-3, the J gene TRBJ2-4; D is undetermined. Germline CDR1 is SGHTA and CDR2 is FQGTGA. This CDR3 comprises 13 residues. Trimming stripped 3 bases from V and 9 bases from J, with 12 bases between. Combining the CDR3 with reference TRBV7-3 and TRBJ2-4 gives the whole variable domain GAGVSQTPSNKVTEKGKYVELRCDPISGHTALYWYRQSLGQGPEFLIYFQGTGAADDSGLPNDRFFAVRPEGSVSTLKIQRTERGDSAVYLCASSFEWDGIQYFGAGTRLSVL.

The chain couples TRBV11-2 to TRBJ2-3; TRBD2 matches 8 bases. The V gene end was trimmed by 1 base and the J gene end by 0 bases; junction bases not matched to a gene: 6. The germline CDR1 and CDR2 sequences are SGHAT and FQNNGV. The CDR3 contains 17 residues. DNA of the CDR3: TGTGCCAGCAGCTTAGGGGTAGCGGGAACTAGCACAGATACGCAGTATTTT. Translation gives CASSLGVAGTSTDTQYF.

This chain uses TRBV7-2 with TRBJ2-7, with D possibly being TRBD1 or TRBD2 (6 bases each). Germline CDR1 SGHTA, CDR2 FQGNSA. The V and J ends lost 5 bases and 3 bases respectively, with 14 bases between them. CDR3 length equals 14 residues. The CDR3 bases are TGTGCCAGCAGCCATCAAAAGGGGGGCTACGAGCAGTACTTC. Translating gives CASSHQKGGYEQYF.

V and J are TRBV28 and TRBJ2-7; 9 nucleotides align to TRBD1. Germline assignment: CDR1 MDHEN and CDR2 SYDVKM. The length of the CDR3 is 14 residues. Germline trimming cut 4 bases from V and 10 bases from J; bases unmatched to any gene: 11. CDR3: CASSSTGGAYTQYF. The CDR3 DNA is TGTGCCAGCAGTTCTACAGGGGGCGCGTATACCCAGTACTTC.